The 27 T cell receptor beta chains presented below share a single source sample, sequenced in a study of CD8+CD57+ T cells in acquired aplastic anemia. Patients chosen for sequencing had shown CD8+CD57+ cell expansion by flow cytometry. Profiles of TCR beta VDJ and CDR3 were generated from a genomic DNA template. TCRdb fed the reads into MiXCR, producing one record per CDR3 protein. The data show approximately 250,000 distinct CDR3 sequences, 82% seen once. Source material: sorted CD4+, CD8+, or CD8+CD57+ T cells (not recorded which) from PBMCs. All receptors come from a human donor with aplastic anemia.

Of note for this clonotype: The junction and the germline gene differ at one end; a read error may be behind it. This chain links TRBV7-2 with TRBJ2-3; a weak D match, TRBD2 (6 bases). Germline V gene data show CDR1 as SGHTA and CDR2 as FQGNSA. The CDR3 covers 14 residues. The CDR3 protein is CASSLEGTADTEAF. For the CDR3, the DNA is TGTGCCAGCAGCTTAGAGGGGACTGCCGACACGGAAGCTTTT.

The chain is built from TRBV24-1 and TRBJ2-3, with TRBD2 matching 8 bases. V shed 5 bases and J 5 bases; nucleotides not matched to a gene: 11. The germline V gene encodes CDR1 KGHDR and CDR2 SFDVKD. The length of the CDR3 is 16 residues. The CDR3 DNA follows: TGTGCCACCAGTGGTCAGGACGGGAGGGCCGGAGATACGCAGTATTTT. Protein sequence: CATSGQDGRAGDTQYF.

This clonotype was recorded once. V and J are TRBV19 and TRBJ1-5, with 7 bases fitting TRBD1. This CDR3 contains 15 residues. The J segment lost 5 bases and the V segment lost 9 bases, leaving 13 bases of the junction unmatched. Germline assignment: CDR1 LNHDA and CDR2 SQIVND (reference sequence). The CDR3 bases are TGTGCCAGCAGCGTAGAGGGGGCGAGATATCAGCCCCAGCATTTT. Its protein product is CASSVEGARYQPQHF.

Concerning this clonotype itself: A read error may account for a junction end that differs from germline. The CDR3 DNA sequence: TGTGCCAGCAGCTCCGGGACAGATACGCAGTATTTCCTCACTTTC. Translating it yields CASSSGTDTQYFLTF. V gene TRBV7-8 combines with J gene TRBJ2-6; 7 bases map to TRBD1. This CDR3 has 15 residues. Germline V gene lookup returns CDR1 SGHVS and CDR2 FQNEAQ.

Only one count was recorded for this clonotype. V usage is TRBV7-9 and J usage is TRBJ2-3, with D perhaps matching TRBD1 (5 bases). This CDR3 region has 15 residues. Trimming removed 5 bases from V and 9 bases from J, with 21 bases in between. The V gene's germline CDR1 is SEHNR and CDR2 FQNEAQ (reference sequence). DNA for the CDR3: TGTGCCAGCAGCCCCTGGACAACGCCTACCTACACGCAGTATTTT. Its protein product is CASSPWTTPTYTQYF.

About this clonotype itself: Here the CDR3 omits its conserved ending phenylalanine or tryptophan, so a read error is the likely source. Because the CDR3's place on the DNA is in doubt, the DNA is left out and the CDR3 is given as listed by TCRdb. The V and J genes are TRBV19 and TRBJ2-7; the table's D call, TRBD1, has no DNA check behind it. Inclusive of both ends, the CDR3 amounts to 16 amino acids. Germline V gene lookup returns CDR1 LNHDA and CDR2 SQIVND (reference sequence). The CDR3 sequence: CASSIPSRANKAEQFG.

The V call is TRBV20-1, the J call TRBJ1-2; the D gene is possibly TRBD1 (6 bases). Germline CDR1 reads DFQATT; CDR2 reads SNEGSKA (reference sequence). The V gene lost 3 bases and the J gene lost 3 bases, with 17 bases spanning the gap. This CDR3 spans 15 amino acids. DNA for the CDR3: TGCAGTGCTAGCGGCGGGCAGGGGATAGACTATGGCTACACCTTC. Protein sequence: CSASGGQGIDYGYTF.

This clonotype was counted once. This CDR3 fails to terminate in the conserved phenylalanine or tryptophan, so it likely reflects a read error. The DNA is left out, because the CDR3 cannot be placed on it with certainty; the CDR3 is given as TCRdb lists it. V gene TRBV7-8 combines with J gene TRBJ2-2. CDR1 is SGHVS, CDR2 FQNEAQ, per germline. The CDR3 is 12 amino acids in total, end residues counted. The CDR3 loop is CASSLARGQDTL.

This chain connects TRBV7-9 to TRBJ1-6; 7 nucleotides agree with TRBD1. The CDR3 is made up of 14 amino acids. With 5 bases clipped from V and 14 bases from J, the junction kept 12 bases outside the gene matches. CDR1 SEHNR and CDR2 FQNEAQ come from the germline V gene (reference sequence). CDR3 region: CASSVQGHKSTLHF. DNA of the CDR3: TGTGCCAGCAGCGTACAGGGGCACAAATCAACCCTCCACTTT.

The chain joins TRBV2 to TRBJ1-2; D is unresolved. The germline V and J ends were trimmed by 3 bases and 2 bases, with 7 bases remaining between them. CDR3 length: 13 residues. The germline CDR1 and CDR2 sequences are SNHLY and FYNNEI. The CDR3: CASSDLENYGYTF. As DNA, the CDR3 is TGTGCCAGCAGTGATCTGGAAAACTATGGCTACACCTTC.

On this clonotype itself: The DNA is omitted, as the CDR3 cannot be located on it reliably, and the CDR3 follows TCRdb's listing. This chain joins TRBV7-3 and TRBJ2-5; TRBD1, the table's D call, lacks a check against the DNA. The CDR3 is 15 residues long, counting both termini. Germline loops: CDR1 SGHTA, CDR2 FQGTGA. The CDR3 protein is CASSWGLGAEAFFYF.

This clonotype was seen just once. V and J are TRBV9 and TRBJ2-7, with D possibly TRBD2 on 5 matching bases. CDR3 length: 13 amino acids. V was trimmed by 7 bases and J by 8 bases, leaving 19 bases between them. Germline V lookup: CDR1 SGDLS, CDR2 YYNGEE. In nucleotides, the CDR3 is TGTGCCAGCGGAGGTGCTGGGAGCATCCAGCAGTACGTC. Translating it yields CASGGAGSIQQYV.

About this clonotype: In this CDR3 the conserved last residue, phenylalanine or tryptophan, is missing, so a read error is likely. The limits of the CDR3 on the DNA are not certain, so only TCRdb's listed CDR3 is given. CDR3 sequence reads: CASSVVVTGSQSG. V is TRBV7-9 and J is TRBJ2-3. The CDR3 spans 13 amino acids, including both terminal residues. Looked up from germline, CDR1 is SEHNR and CDR2 is FQNEAQ (reference sequence).

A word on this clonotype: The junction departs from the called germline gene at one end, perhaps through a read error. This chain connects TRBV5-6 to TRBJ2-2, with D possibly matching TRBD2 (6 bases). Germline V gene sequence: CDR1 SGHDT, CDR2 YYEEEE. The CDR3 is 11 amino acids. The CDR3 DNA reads TGTGCCAGCAACTATTTGGGGGGGCTGTTTTTT. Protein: CASNYLGGLFF.

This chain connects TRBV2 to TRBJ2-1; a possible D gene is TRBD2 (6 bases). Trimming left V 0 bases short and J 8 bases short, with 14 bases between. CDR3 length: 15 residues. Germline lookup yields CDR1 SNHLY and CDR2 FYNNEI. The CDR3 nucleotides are TGTGCCAGCAGTGAAGCGTCTAGCGATCAGCATGAGCAGTTCTTC. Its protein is CASSEASSDQHEQFF.

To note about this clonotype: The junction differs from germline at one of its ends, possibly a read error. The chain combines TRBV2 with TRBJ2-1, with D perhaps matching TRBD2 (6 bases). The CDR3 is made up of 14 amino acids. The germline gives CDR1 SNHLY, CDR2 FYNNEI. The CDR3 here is CASSLAGPYKEQFF. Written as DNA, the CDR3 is TGTGCCAGCAGCTTGGCGGGGCCATACAAGGAGCAGTTCTTC.

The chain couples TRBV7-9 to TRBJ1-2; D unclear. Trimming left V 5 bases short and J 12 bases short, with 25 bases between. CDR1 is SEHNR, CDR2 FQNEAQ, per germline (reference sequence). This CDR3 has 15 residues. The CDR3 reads CASSLALEGGYGHTF. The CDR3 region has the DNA TGTGCCAGCAGCCTCGCGCTGGAGGGAGGCTATGGGCACACCTTC.

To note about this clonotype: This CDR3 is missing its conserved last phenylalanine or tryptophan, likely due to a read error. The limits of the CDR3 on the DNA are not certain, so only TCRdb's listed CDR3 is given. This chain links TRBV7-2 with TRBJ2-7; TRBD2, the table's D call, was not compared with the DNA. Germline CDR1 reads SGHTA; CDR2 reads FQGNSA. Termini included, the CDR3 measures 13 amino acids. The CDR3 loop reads CASSLPSGSGETE.

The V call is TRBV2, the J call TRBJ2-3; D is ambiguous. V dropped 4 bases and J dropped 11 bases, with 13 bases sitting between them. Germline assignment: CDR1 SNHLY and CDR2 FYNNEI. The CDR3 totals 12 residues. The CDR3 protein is CASSVGSSKQYF. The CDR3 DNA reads TGTGCCAGCAGTGTAGGGTCAAGTAAGCAGTATTTT.

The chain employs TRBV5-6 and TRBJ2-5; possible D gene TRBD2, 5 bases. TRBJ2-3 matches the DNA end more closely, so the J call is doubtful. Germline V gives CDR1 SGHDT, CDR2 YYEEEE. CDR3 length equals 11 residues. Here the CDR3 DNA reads TGTGCCAGCAGCTTGGAGAGGGCGCAGTATTTT. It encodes CASSLERAQYF.

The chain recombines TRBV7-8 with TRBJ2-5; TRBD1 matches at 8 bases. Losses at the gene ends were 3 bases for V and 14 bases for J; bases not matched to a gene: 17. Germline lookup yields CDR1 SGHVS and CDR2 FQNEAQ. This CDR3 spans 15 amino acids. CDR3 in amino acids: CASSLTGAPDTPHYF. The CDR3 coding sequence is TGTGCCAGCAGCTTGACAGGGGCTCCCGATACGCCGCATTACTTC.

CDR3 sequence: CASSLGAGELNFGLHF. In DNA form, the CDR3 reads TGTGCCAGCAGCTTAGGGGCCGGGGAGCTTAATTTTGGACTCCACTTT. The V and J genes are TRBV7-9 and TRBJ1-6; no firm D call. V was clipped by 1 base and J by 16 bases, with 23 bases between them. Germline CDR1 reads SEHNR; CDR2 reads FQNEAQ (reference sequence). The CDR3 length is 16 residues.

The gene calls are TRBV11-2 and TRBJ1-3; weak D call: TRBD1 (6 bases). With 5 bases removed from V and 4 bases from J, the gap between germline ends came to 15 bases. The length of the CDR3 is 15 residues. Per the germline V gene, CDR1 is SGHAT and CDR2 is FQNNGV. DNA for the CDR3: TGTGCCAGCAGCGCCATAGGGGGGTCCGGAAACACCATATATTTT. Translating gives CASSAIGGSGNTIYF. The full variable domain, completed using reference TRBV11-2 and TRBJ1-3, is EAGVAQSPRYKIIEKRQSVAFWCNPISGHATLYWYQQILGQGPKLLIQFQNNGVVDDSQLPKDRFSAERLKGVDSTLKIQPAKLEDSAVYLCASSAIGGSGNTIYFGEGSWLTVV.

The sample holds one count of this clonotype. In DNA form, the CDR3 reads TGTGCCAGCAGAAGACAGGCCAACAGCTCCTACAATGAGCAGTTCTTC. Translated, it gives CASRRQANSSYNEQFF. The chain joins TRBV11-3 to TRBJ2-1; D might be TRBD1 (6 bases). From germline, CDR1 is SGHNT and CDR2 YENEEA. The ends were cut back, 6 bases at V and 0 bases at J, with 15 bases in the middle. The CDR3 extends over 16 amino acids.

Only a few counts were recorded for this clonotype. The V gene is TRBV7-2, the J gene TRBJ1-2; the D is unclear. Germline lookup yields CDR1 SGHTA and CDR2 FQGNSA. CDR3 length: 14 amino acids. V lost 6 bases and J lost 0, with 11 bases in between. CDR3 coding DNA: TGTGCCAGCAGACCACAGCGGACTAACTATGGCTACACCTTC. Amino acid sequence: CASRPQRTNYGYTF.

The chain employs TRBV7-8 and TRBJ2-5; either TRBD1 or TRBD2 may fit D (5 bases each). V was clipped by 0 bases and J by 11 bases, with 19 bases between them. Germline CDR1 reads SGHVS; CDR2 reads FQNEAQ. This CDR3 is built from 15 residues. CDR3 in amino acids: CASSLARGTNTQQYF. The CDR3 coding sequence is TGTGCCAGCAGCTTAGCGCGAGGGACCAATACGCAGCAGTACTTC.

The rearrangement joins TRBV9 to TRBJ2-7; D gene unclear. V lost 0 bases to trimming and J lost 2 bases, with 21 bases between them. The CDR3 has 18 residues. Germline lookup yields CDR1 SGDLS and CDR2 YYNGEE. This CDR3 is CASSVGTARNHPPYEQYV. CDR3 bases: TGTGCCAGCAGCGTAGGGACCGCCCGAAATCACCCCCCCTACGAGCAGTACGTC.